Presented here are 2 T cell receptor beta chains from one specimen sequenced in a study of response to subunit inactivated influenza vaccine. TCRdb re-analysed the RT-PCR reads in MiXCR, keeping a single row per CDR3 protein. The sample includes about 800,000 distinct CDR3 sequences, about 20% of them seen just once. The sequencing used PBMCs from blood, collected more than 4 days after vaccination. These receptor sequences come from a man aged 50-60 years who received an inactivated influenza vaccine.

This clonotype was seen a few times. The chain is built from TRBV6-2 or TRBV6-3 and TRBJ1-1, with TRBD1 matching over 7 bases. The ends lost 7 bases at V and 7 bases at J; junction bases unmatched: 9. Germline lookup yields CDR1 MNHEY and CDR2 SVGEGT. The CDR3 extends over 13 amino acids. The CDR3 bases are TGTGCCAGCAATAACGACAGGGCGGGTGAAGCTTTCTTT. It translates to CASNNDRAGEAFF.

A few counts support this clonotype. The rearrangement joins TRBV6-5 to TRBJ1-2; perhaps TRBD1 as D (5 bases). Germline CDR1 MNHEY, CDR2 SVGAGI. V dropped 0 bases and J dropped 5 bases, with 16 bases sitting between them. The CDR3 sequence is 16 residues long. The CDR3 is CASSYSRLGAGYGYTF. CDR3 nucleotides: TGTGCCAGCAGTTACTCGAGATTAGGGGCTGGGTATGGCTACACCTTC.